Listed here are 17 T cell receptor beta chains from one sample, sequenced in a study of T cell changes during pregnancy in multiple sclerosis. Measured with immunoSEQ multiplex PCR; TCRdb has only the in-frame clones, and not every one. The sample contains about 80,000 clones, about 91% of which appear only once. The sample in question was peripheral blood, obtained before pregnancy. Source of these receptors: a female donor with multiple sclerosis, enrolled in a pregnancy study.

The chain is built from TRBV28 and TRBJ1-5, with 7 bases matching TRBD1. Germline V gene data show CDR1 as MDHEN and CDR2 as SYDVKM. This CDR3 has 14 residues. Losses at the gene ends were 5 bases for V and 4 bases for J; bases not matched to a gene: 5. DNA of the CDR3: TGTGCCAGCAGTCCCGTCAGGGGGAATCAGCCCCAGCATTTT. Translating it yields CASSPVRGNQPQHF. Using reference TRBV28 and TRBJ1-5 for the parts outside the CDR3, the full variable domain is DVKVTQSSRYLVKRTGEKVFLECVQDMDHENMFWYRQDPGLGLRLIYFSYDVKMKEKGDIPEGYSVSREKKERFSLILESASTNQTSMYLCASSPVRGNQPQHFGDGTRLSIL.

The chain links TRBV27 to TRBJ2-7; 13 positions match TRBD2. CDR1 is MNHEY and CDR2 is SMNVEV in the germline V gene (reference sequence). This CDR3 spans 17 amino acids. V was clipped by 2 bases and J by 4 bases; unmatched bases: 8. Here the CDR3 DNA reads TGTGCCAGCAGTTTACTCCAAACGACTAGCGGGAGGTACGAGCAGTACTTC. This gives the protein CASSLLQTTSGRYEQYF.

This clone was seen a single time. The chain employs TRBV4-1 and TRBJ2-3; TRBD1 aligns across 9 bases. The CDR3 covers 15 residues. J gave up 4 bases and V 3 bases, and 5 bases lay outside the gene matches. Germline CDR1 is MGHRA and CDR2 is YSYEKL. The CDR3 sequence is CASSQYRGRPDTQYF. The CDR3, as DNA: TGCGCCAGCAGCCAGTACAGGGGGCGCCCAGATACGCAGTATTTT.

V usage is TRBV7-9 and J usage is TRBJ2-7; unclear D gene. The CDR3 sequence is 14 residues long. Germline values: CDR1 SEHNR, CDR2 FQNEAQ (reference sequence). Trimming stripped 1 base from V and 2 bases from J, with 9 bases between. Here the CDR3 DNA reads TGTGCCAGCAGCTTAGTCTCCCAGGCCTACGAGCAGTACTTC. It encodes CASSLVSQAYEQYF.

This rearrangement joins TRBV5-1 to TRBJ2-1; TRBD1 matches 9 bases. Unmatched junction bases numbered 8, after V lost 0 bases and J lost 7 bases. CDR1 and CDR2 (germline): SGHRS, YFSETQ. This CDR3 spans 16 amino acids. DNA for the CDR3: TGCGCCAGCAGCTTGGGAACGGGACAGGGTTTTAATGAGCAGTTCTTC. It yields the protein CASSLGTGQGFNEQFF.

The gene calls are TRBV7-9 and TRBJ2-5; perhaps TRBD2 as D (6 bases). Germline V gene sequence: CDR1 SEHNR, CDR2 FQNEAQ (reference sequence). V lost 3 bases to trimming and J lost 9 bases, with 14 bases between them. This CDR3 spans 13 amino acids. This CDR3 reads CASSFDPGGAQYF. The CDR3 bases are TGTGCCAGCAGCTTCGATCCGGGCGGGGCCCAGTACTTC.

CDR3 residues: CASSESYGAYEQYF. The CDR3 DNA reads TGCGCCAGCAGTGAGTCCTACGGAGCCTACGAGCAGTACTTC. The rearrangement uses TRBV10-2 and TRBJ2-7; D ambiguous. The V gene's germline CDR1 is WSHSY and CDR2 SAAADI. The CDR3 runs 14 residues. Trimming shortened V by 0 bases and J by 2 bases, and 8 bases separated the two germline ends.

This clone was detected once. The J gene is TRBJ1-3, the V gene TRBV19, with D possibly TRBD1 on 5 matching bases. The germline CDR1 and CDR2 sequences are LNHDA and SQIVND (reference sequence). V lost 6 bases, J lost 2 bases, and 17 bases lay in between. CDR3 length: 16 residues. CDR3 sequence: CASRPRGLWPGNTIYF. The CDR3 DNA is TGTGCCAGTAGGCCTAGGGGACTCTGGCCTGGAAACACCATATATTTT.

V is TRBV4-2 and J is TRBJ2-5; the match to TRBD2 covers 11 bases. CDR1 is LGHNA and CDR2 is YNFKEQ in the germline V gene. This CDR3 comprises 16 residues. The V gene end was trimmed by 3 bases and the J gene end by 1 base; junction bases not matched to a gene: 4. CDR3 in DNA: TGTGCCAGCAGCCAGGCCGGGACTAGCGGCCAAGAGACCCAGTACTTC. Protein product: CASSQAGTSGQETQYF.

In DNA form, the CDR3 reads TGTGCCAGCAGCGTAGGTGGACTAGCGGGAACCTACGAGCAGTACTTC. Translating gives CASSVGGLAGTYEQYF. The genes are TRBV9 and TRBJ2-7; 12 bases line up with TRBD2. Germline loops: CDR1 SGDLS, CDR2 YYNGEE. The CDR3 has 16 amino acids. Trimming cost V 0 bases and J 2 bases; bases outside gene matches: 3.

The chain employs TRBV28 and TRBJ1-3, with TRBD1 matching 7 bases. The junction had 10 bases not matched to a gene; V was cut back by 3 bases and J by 5 bases. The CDR3 has 16 amino acids. Germline CDR1 is MDHEN and CDR2 is SYDVKM. In nucleotides, the CDR3 is TGTGCCAGCAGTTTTACAGGGGCTGGGAAACGAAACACCATATATTTT. It is translated as CASSFTGAGKRNTIYF.

This chain links TRBV6-1 with TRBJ1-5, with D perhaps matching TRBD1 (5 bases). CDR1 is MNHNS and CDR2 is SASEGT in the germline V gene. The CDR3 runs 13 residues. The V and J ends lost 6 bases and 0 bases respectively, with 6 bases between them. The CDR3 sequence: CASRDSSNQPQHF. As DNA, the CDR3 is TGTGCCAGCAGAGACAGTAGCAATCAGCCCCAGCATTTT.

The chain links TRBV18 to TRBJ1-2; D gene uncertain. This CDR3 is built from 14 residues. V was cut by 3 bases and J by 1 base, with 9 bases left in between. Per germline, CDR1 KGHSH and CDR2 LQKENI. CDR3 bases: TGTGCCAGCTCACCTGCGAGAGATAACTATGGCTACACCTTC. This gives the protein CASSPARDNYGYTF. The variable domain in full, with the rest retrieved from reference TRBV18 and TRBJ1-2, is NAGVMQNPRHLVRRRGQEARLRCSPMKGHSHVYWYRQLPEEGLKFMVYLQKENIIDESGMPKERFSAEFPKEGPSILRIQQVVRGDSAAYFCASSPARDNYGYTFGSGTRLTVV.

This rearrangement joins TRBV19 to TRBJ1-5; D remains ambiguous. The V gene lost 4 bases and the J gene lost 9 bases, with 16 bases spanning the gap. From germline, CDR1 is LNHDA and CDR2 SQIVND (reference sequence). The CDR3 totals 14 residues. The CDR3 region is CASSSRSGLMPQHF. CDR3 sequence (DNA): TGTGCCAGTAGTAGTAGATCAGGATTAATGCCCCAGCATTTT.

This rearrangement joins TRBV29-1 to TRBJ2-1; 9 bases fit TRBD1. The V and J ends lost 4 bases and 2 bases, in that order; junction bases with no gene match: 0. The CDR3 loop spans 13 amino acids. CDR1 and CDR2 from the germline V gene are SQVTM and ANQGSEA. CDR3 residues: CSVGQGAYNEQFF. CDR3 nucleotides: TGCAGCGTTGGACAGGGGGCCTACAATGAGCAGTTCTTC.

The rearrangement joins TRBV7-9 to TRBJ2-1; possibly TRBD2 for D (6 bases). The CDR3 length is 17 residues. CDR1 and CDR2 from the germline V gene are SEHNR and FQNEAQ (reference sequence). Trimming shortened V by 0 bases and J by 8 bases, and 20 bases separated the two germline ends. CDR3 in DNA: TGTGCCAGCAGCTTAGCCCCCGTGGGGGGACGGCGGGATGAGCAGTTCTTC. Amino acids: CASSLAPVGGRRDEQFF.

The chain uses TRBV14 and TRBJ1-1; 9 nucleotides line up with TRBD1. With V trimmed by 2 bases and J by 7 bases, 8 bases remained unmatched. The CDR3 contains 15 residues. Germline values: CDR1 SGHDN, CDR2 FVKESK. CDR3 loop: CASSQTGTGRYEAFF. In nucleotides, the CDR3 is TGTGCCAGCAGCCAAACCGGGACAGGGCGTTATGAAGCTTTCTTT.